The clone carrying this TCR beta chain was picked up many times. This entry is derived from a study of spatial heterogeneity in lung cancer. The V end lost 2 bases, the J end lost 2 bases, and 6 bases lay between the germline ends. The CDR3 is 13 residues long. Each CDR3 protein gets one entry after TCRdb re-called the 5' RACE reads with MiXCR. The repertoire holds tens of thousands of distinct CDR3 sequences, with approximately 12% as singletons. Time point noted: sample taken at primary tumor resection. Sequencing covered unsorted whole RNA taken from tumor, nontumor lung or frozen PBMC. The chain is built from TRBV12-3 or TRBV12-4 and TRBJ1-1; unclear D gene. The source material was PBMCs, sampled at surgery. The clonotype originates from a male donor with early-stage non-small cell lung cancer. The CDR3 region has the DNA TGTGCCAGCAGTTTAACGGTTAACACTGAAGCTTTCTTT. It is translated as CASSLTVNTEAFF.